This T cell receptor (beta chain) was sequenced during a study of blood T cell repertoires in COVID-19. Background on the study: The samples span acute and convalescent COVID-19 from the United States, Italy and Spain. The analysed material was cDNA or gDNA that came from T cells, B-cell-depleted T cells, or PBMCs.

Original processing notes: Nucleated cell counts were estimated from reference gene primer amplification. Libraries were prepared by immunoSEQ multiplex PCR; TCRdb keeps only in-frame clonotypes and omits some of them. Clonal size and the V and J genes are those of that table, whereas D and trimming came from the DNA. The profile shows approximately 230,000 clones, roughly 80% of them singletons. Between the trimmed V and J ends, which lost 0 bases and 4 bases, there was a span of 14 bases. Germline CDR1 reads SGHRS; CDR2 reads YFSETQ. The CDR3 runs 17 residues. The receptor comes from a man at least 80 years old with acute or convalescent COVID-19. V usage is TRBV5-1 and J usage is TRBJ2-6; D perhaps matches TRBD2 (5 bases). Sequenced input: peripheral blood. CDR3 sequence reads: CASSLEPGIVGANVLTF. CDR3 nucleotide sequence: TGCGCCAGCAGCTTGGAGCCGGGGATCGTAGGGGCCAACGTCCTGACTTTC.